A single sample is the source of the 3 T cell receptor beta chains below, sequenced in a study of cytomegalovirus exposure and HLA in healthy donors. Sequencing was performed with immunoSEQ multiplex PCR; in TCRdb, only in-frame clones are kept and a portion is missing. The sample contains fewer than 350,000 clones, more than 75% of which appear only once. Material: PBMCs. Every receptor here comes from a woman between 18 and 30 years old in good health and CMV-seronegative.

The chain carries TRBV15 and TRBJ2-7, with D possibly matching TRBD1 (6 bases). The V and J ends lost 5 bases and 3 bases respectively, with 29 bases between them. This CDR3 has 19 residues. CDR1 is LNHNV and CDR2 is YYDKDF in the germline V gene (reference sequence). The CDR3 DNA sequence: TGTGCCACCAGCCCAAGGCGAAACAGGGCTTTAAGGTCCTACTACGAGCAGTACTTC. Translating it yields CATSPRRNRALRSYYEQYF. Full variable domain (missing parts from reference TRBV15 and TRBJ2-7): DAMVIQNPRYQVTQFGKPVTLSCSQTLNHNVMYWYQQKSSQAPKLLFHYYDKDFNNEADTPDNFQSRRPNTSFCFLDIRSPGLGDTAMYLCATSPRRNRALRSYYEQYFGPGTRLTVT.

The rearrangement joins TRBV7-8 to TRBJ2-1, with 9 bases aligning to TRBD1. Germline CDR1 reads SGHVS; CDR2 reads FQNEAQ. The CDR3 covers 15 residues. V was clipped by 5 bases and J by 6 bases; unmatched bases: 8. CDR3 DNA sequence: TGTGCCAGCAGCGGACAGGGGATGTGGATCAATGAGCAGTTCTTC. This translates into CASSGQGMWINEQFF.

The rearrangement links TRBV7-2 to TRBJ2-5, with 14 bases matching TRBD2. Germline V lookup: CDR1 SGHTA, CDR2 FQGNSA. The CDR3 contains 16 residues. J was trimmed by 5 bases and V by 5 bases; bases with no gene match: 7. In DNA, the CDR3 is TGTGCCAGCAGCGCTACGGGACTAGCGGGAGCGGAGACCCAGTACTTC. Protein sequence: CASSATGLAGAETQYF.